This T cell receptor (beta chain) appears in the sequencing data of a study of blood T cells in healthy people across ages. A second PCR, run for roughly 7 to 11 cycles, used a sample-barcoded 5' primer plus a J-beta primer mix. One entry per CDR3 protein, called by TCRdb with MiXCR from the 5' RACE reads. Among approximately 820,000 distinct CDR3 sequences, under 45% were seen once, and the ten largest hold about a fifth. This clonotype was detected only a few times. The sample consisted of blood. The receptor was isolated from a man between 60 and 75 years old in good health.

In DNA, the CDR3 is TGTGCCAGCAGCGTAGCTACGACGGGGGGACACAATGAGCAGTTCTTC. As protein: CASSVATTGGHNEQFF. V gene TRBV9 combines with J gene TRBJ2-1; 7 bases fit TRBD2. V was pared by 0 bases and J by 5 bases, with 8 bases of the junction left unmatched. CDR3 length: 16 residues. CDR1 is SGDLS and CDR2 is YYNGEE in the germline V gene.